These 7 T cell receptor beta chains were sequenced from one sample in a study of beta chain features in type 1 diabetes. Study-wide points: Type 1 diabetes patients had TCRB CDR3s that were shorter (moderately but significantly so) in all four CD4+ subsets.

Their specific antigens are unknown. The authors reverse transcribed all of the isolated RNA, so sequencing captured expressed TCRB transcripts. TCRdb keeps only in-frame clones here, not all; method: immunoSEQ multiplex PCR. The data show over 90,000 clones, with under 30% seen just once and approximately 0.5% held by the top ten. The sample consisted of central memory CD4+ T cells from blood. Receptors were obtained from a woman aged 18-30 years with type 1 diabetes.

The chain employs TRBV27 and TRBJ2-3; D gene ambiguous. The CDR3 contains 11 residues. V was cut by 2 bases and J by 6 bases, with 3 bases left in between. Germline CDR1 and CDR2: MNHEY and SMNVEV (reference sequence). Here the CDR3 reads CASSLEDTQYF. CDR3 DNA sequence: TGTGCCAGCAGTTTAGAGGATACGCAGTATTTT.

This clone was seen only a few times. The chain uses TRBV2 and TRBJ1-5, with 8 bases matching TRBD1. The V and J ends lost 5 bases and 2 bases, in that order; junction bases with no gene match: 5. The germline CDR1 and CDR2 sequences are SNHLY and FYNNEI. The CDR3 loop spans 15 amino acids. The CDR3 bases are TGTGCCAGCAGTCCGGACAGGGCTGGCAATCAGCCCCAGCATTTT. Translation: CASSPDRAGNQPQHF.

Only a few counts were recorded for this clone. The V call is TRBV10-3, the J call TRBJ2-7, with 7 bases aligning to TRBD1. Germline trimming cut 2 bases from V and 5 bases from J; bases unmatched to any gene: 0. CDR1 and CDR2 from the germline V gene are ENHRY and SYGVKD. The length of the CDR3 is 12 residues. This chain's CDR3 is CAISETGDEQYV. In DNA, the CDR3 is TGTGCCATCAGTGAGACAGGGGACGAGCAGTACGTC.

The chain has TRBV6-1 and TRBJ1-1; D remains unclear. The CDR3 totals 14 residues. CDR1 and CDR2 (germline): MNHNS, SASEGT. Between the trimmed V and J ends, which lost 5 bases and 1 base, there was a span of 11 bases. The CDR3 region is CASSPFDKNTEAFF. CDR3 nucleotide sequence: TGTGCCAGCAGTCCTTTTGACAAGAACACTGAAGCTTTCTTT.

The V call is TRBV5-1, the J call TRBJ2-7, with 9 nucleotides matching TRBD1. Germline V gene data show CDR1 as SGHRS and CDR2 as YFSETQ. The V segment lost 0 bases and the J segment 5 bases; nucleotides outside the gene matches: 3. CDR3 length: 14 residues. As DNA, the CDR3 is TGCGCCAGCAGCTTGGGGGACAGGGATAACGAGCAGTACTTC. Translation: CASSLGDRDNEQYF.

J is TRBJ1-2 and V is TRBV19; 8 bases are a match to TRBD1. Trimming removed 4 bases from V and 0 bases from J; junction bases left unmatched: 4. CDR1 and CDR2 from the germline V gene are LNHDA and SQIVND (reference sequence). CDR3 size: 15 residues. The CDR3 nucleotides are TGTGCCAGTAGTACTGGACAGGGATCTAACTATGGCTACACCTTC. It codes for CASSTGQGSNYGYTF.

This sequence joins TRBV9 and TRBJ2-5; no firm D call. Germline V gives CDR1 SGDLS, CDR2 YYNGEE. The CDR3 sequence is 16 residues long. Deletions cut 0 bases from V and 0 bases from J, with 12 bases between. Written as DNA, the CDR3 is TGTGCCAGCAGCGTAGCCACGGAGACGTACCAAGAGACCCAGTACTTC. Protein: CASSVATETYQETQYF.